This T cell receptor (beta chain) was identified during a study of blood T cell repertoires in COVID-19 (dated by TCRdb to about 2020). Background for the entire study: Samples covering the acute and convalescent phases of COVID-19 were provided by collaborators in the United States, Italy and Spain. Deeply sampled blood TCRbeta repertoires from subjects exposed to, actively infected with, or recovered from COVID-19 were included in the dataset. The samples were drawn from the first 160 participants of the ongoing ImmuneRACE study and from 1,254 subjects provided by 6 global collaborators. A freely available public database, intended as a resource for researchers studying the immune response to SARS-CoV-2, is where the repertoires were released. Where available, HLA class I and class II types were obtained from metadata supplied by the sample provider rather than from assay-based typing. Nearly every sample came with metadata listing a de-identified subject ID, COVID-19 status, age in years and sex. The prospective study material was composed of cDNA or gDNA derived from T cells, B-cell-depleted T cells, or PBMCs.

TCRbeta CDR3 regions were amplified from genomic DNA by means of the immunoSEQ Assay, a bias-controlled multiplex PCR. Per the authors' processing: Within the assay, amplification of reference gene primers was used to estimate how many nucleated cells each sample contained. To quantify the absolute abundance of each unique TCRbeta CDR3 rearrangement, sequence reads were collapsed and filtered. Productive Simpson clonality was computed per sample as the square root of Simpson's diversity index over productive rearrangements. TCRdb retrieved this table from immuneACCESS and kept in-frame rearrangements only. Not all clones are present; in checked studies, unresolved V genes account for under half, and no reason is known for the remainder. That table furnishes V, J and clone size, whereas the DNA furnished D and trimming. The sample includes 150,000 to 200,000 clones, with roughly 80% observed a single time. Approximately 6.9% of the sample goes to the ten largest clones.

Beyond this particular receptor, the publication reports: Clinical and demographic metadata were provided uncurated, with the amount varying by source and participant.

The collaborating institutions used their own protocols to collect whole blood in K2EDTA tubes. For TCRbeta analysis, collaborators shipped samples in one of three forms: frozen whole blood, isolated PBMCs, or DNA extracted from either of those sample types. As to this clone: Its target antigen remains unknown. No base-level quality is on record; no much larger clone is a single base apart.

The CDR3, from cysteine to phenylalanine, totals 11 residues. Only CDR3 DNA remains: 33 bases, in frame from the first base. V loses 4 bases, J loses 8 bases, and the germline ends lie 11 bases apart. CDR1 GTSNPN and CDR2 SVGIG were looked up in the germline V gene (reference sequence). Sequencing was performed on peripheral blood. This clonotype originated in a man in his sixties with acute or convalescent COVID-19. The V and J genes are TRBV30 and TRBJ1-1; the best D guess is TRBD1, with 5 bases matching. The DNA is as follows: TGTGCCTGGACCCACGGGGGAGAAGCTTTCTTT. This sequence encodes CAWTHGGEAFF.